The sequence of this T cell receptor beta chain was determined in a study of T cell changes during pregnancy in multiple sclerosis. Trimming cost V 1 base and J 7 bases; bases outside gene matches: 0. Germline values: CDR1 LNHDA, CDR2 SQIVND (reference sequence). The CDR3 consists of 15 residues. TCRdb's copy holds only in-frame clones and misses some; the assay was immunoSEQ multiplex PCR. The sample holds tens of thousands of clones; roughly nine tenths are singletons and the top ten take 8% to 9.5%. The chain uses TRBV19 and TRBJ2-1; 14 bases are a match to TRBD2. Sequences were derived from CD8+ T cells from peripheral blood mononuclear cells, sampled in the second trimester of pregnancy. The receptor comes from a female donor with multiple sclerosis, enrolled in a pregnancy study. CDR3 residues: CASSIGTSGRNEQFF. As DNA, the CDR3 is TGTGCCAGTAGTATAGGGACTAGCGGGAGGAATGAGCAGTTCTTC.